This TCR beta chain comes out of a study of blood T cell repertoires in COVID-19. Background on the study: Material from acute and convalescent COVID-19 was sourced from the United States, Italy and Spain.

CDR1 is SEHNR, CDR2 FQNEAQ, per germline (reference sequence). Trimming took 5 bases from V and 5 from J; bases not matched to a gene: 9. The CDR3 length is 16 residues. Original analysis: It was from reference gene primer amplification that nucleated cell counts were estimated. Clones were sequenced by immunoSEQ multiplex PCR, and TCRdb holds only the in-frame ones, with some missing. The V and J calls and the clone size are those of that table, but D and trimming were determined from the DNA. The sample holds under 400,000 clones, approximately 89% seen once. Cohorts were determined from participant-reported clinical history.

The chain carries TRBV7-9 and TRBJ2-2, with 9 bases fitting TRBD1. Sequencing was carried out using PBMCs or T cells enriched from blood (not recorded which). This TCR was recovered from a man in his forties in a cohort exposed to, infected with or recovered from COVID-19 (not recorded which). CDR3 nucleotide sequence: TGTGCCAGCAGCCCTAAACAGGGGGCAGTGACCGGGGAGCTGTTTTTT. This encodes CASSPKQGAVTGELFF.